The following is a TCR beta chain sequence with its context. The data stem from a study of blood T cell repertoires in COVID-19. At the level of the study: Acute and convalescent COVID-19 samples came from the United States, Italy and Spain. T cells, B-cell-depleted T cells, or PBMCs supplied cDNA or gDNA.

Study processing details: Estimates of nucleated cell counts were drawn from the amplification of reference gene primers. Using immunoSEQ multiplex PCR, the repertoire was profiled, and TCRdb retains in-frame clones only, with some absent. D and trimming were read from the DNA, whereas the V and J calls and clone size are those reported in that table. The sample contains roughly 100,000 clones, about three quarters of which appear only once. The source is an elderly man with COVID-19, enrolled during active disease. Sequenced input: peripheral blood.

The CDR3 protein is CAIRIAAGEQFF. CDR3 bases: TGTGCCATCAGGATAGCGGCTGGTGAGCAGTTCTTC. This chain uses TRBV10-3 with TRBJ2-1; D is perhaps TRBD2 (6 bases). This CDR3 is built from 12 residues. CDR1 and CDR2 (germline): ENHRY, SYGVKD. V lost 6 bases and J 9 bases, leaving 12 bases between the germline ends.